These 20 T cell receptor beta chains came from one sample sequenced in a study of cytomegalovirus exposure and HLA in healthy donors. The PCR had 60 Vbeta and 13 Jbeta primers. Produced via immunoSEQ multiplex PCR; TCRdb's table is partial and in-frame only. Its table records tens of thousands of clones. The specimen was PBMCs. The receptors were sampled from a man aged 35 to 55 in good health and CMV-seronegative.

The chain has TRBV7-2 and TRBJ1-1; 10 bases are a match to TRBD1. The CDR3 contains 14 residues. In germline, CDR1 is SGHTA, CDR2 FQGNSA. Trimming cost V 10 bases and J 1 base; bases outside gene matches: 6. CDR3 bases: TGTGCCACCATTGACAGGGGGCGGAACACTGAAGCTTTCTTT. Translation gives CATIDRGRNTEAFF.

The V and J genes are TRBV4-3 and TRBJ2-1; no reliable D call. Germline CDR1 and CDR2: LGHNA and YSLEER. The CDR3 totals 16 residues. The V gene lost 4 bases and the J gene lost 5 bases, with 18 bases spanning the gap. This chain's CDR3 is CASSPSITQSDNEQFF. As DNA, the CDR3 is TGCGCCAGCAGCCCGAGTATAACGCAGAGCGACAATGAGCAGTTCTTC.

The V and J genes are TRBV14 and TRBJ2-7; D ambiguous. CDR3 size: 12 residues. Trimming took off 2 bases at V and 7 bases at J, with 9 bases between the two ends. Germline V gives CDR1 SGHDN, CDR2 FVKESK. The CDR3 DNA reads as TGTGCCAGCAGCCAACTTAGGAGAGAGCAGTACTTC. This codes for CASSQLRREQYF.

The chain links TRBV27 to TRBJ1-2, with unresolved D. CDR3 length: 14 amino acids. The V gene's germline CDR1 is MNHEY and CDR2 SMNVEV (reference sequence). Trimming shortened V by 5 bases and J by 8 bases, and 18 bases separated the two germline ends. The CDR3 DNA reads as TGTGCCAGCAGTCCGACATCGGATCCAAGGGGCTACACCTTC. This sequence encodes CASSPTSDPRGYTF.

The chain links TRBV7-2 to TRBJ1-2; D is undetermined. The CDR3 is made up of 14 amino acids. The ends were cut back, 6 bases at V and 7 bases at J, with 18 bases in the middle. Per the germline V gene, CDR1 is SGHTA and CDR2 is FQGNSA. The CDR3 sequence is CASRLGEGFGGYTF. The DNA of the CDR3 is TGTGCCAGCAGACTGGGAGAAGGGTTTGGTGGCTACACCTTC.

The genes are TRBV11-3 and TRBJ2-7; D is ambiguous. Per germline, CDR1 SGHNT and CDR2 YENEEA. Trimming shortened V by 0 bases and J by 10 bases, and 13 bases separated the two germline ends. The CDR3 covers 13 residues. The CDR3 nucleotides read TGTGCCAGCAGCTTAGAGCGGCCGGGTTCCCAGTACTTC. Translation gives CASSLERPGSQYF.

V and J are TRBV5-1 and TRBJ2-7; the D gene is possibly TRBD1 (5 bases). In germline, CDR1 is SGHRS, CDR2 YFSETQ. This CDR3 spans 13 amino acids. V lost 0 bases to trimming and J lost 7 bases, with 11 bases between them. CDR3 in amino acids: CASSLDQGREQYF. CDR3 bases: TGCGCCAGCAGCTTGGATCAGGGCAGGGAGCAGTACTTC.

The V and J genes are TRBV30 and TRBJ2-7, with 14 bases fitting TRBD2. The junction had 15 bases not matched to a gene; V was cut back by 5 bases and J by 6 bases. CDR1 is GTSNPN and CDR2 is SVGIG in the germline V gene (reference sequence). This CDR3 has 17 residues. CDR3 nucleotides: TGTGCCTGGGATGAGGGGAGGAAGGGACTAGCGGGAGCCGAGCAGTACTTC. Its protein product is CAWDEGRKGLAGAEQYF.

Comment on this clone: The junction shows a germline mismatch at one end, possibly a read error. J is TRBJ2-1 and V is TRBV7-9, with 8 bases identical to TRBD2. This CDR3 spans 18 amino acids. Germline CDR1 reads SEHNR; CDR2 reads FQNEAQ (reference sequence). In DNA form, the CDR3 reads TGTGCCAGCAGCCGTCCTACTAGCGGTCGCTCCTCCGACAATGAGCAGTTCTTC. It translates to CASSRPTSGRSSDNEQFF.

The CDR3 nucleotides are TGCGCCAGCTGCATCCCAAACAGACCGGAGACCCAGTACTTC. It codes for CASCIPNRPETQYF. The V gene is TRBV4-1, the J gene TRBJ2-5; D unclear. V lost 8 bases and J 5 bases, leaving 18 bases between the germline ends. The V gene's germline CDR1 is MGHRA and CDR2 YSYEKL. The CDR3 sequence is 14 residues long.

This chain connects TRBV7-2 to TRBJ1-5; D ambiguous. V was clipped by 5 bases and J by 9 bases, with 17 bases between them. CDR1 and CDR2 from the germline V gene are SGHTA and FQGNSA. This CDR3 spans 14 amino acids. CDR3 DNA: TGTGCCAGCAGCCCAACCGTCACGGGTGGGCCCCAGCATTTT. Translating it yields CASSPTVTGGPQHF.

V is TRBV5-4 and J is TRBJ1-2; TRBD1 aligns across 7 bases. CDR3 size: 14 residues. J was trimmed by 3 bases and V by 2 bases; bases with no gene match: 4. Germline lookup yields CDR1 SGHNT and CDR2 YYREEE (reference sequence). The CDR3 DNA sequence: TGTGCCAGCAGCTTTGACGGGACAGACTATGGCTACACCTTC. Translating gives CASSFDGTDYGYTF.

The rearrangement joins TRBV14 to TRBJ1-1; TRBD1 is a possible D gene (5 bases). Trimming removed 0 bases at V and 11 bases at J, with 13 bases between. Germline V gene sequence: CDR1 SGHDN, CDR2 FVKESK. The CDR3 spans 13 residues. CDR3: CASSQDLRGGAFF. CDR3 nucleotide sequence: TGTGCCAGCAGCCAAGATCTGAGGGGAGGGGCTTTCTTT.

The chain joins TRBV4-2 to TRBJ1-5; TRBD1 is a possible D gene (6 bases). In germline, CDR1 is LGHNA, CDR2 YNFKEQ. Trimming left V 5 bases short and J 0 bases short, with 14 bases between. CDR3 size: 16 residues. Here the CDR3 DNA reads TGTGCCAGCAGCTCCGGGACACCCGATAGCAATCAGCCCCAGCATTTT. Its protein product is CASSSGTPDSNQPQHF.

The V gene is TRBV30, the J gene TRBJ1-3; D call uncertain. CDR3 size: 12 residues. CDR1 is GTSNPN, CDR2 SVGIG, per germline (reference sequence). CDR3 nucleotides: TGTGCGCGTAGTTTGGCTGGAAACACCATATATTTT. Its protein product is CARSLAGNTIYF.

The chain joins TRBV7-2 to TRBJ2-3; no firm D call. Germline lookup yields CDR1 SGHTA and CDR2 FQGNSA. The V end lost 4 bases, the J end lost 2 bases, and 4 bases lay between the germline ends. CDR3 length equals 12 residues. The CDR3 sequence is CASSSYTDTQYF. DNA of the CDR3: TGTGCCAGCAGCTCCTACACAGATACGCAGTATTTT. Combining the CDR3 with reference TRBV7-2 and TRBJ2-3 gives the whole variable domain GAGVSQSPSNKVTEKGKDVELRCDPISGHTALYWYRQSLGQGLEFLIYFQGNSAPDKSGLPSDRFSAERTGGSVSTLTIQRTQQEDSAVYLCASSSYTDTQYFGPGTRLTVL.

In terms of frequency, this clone is medium-sized. The chain combines TRBV5-4 with TRBJ2-1, with 13 nucleotides matching TRBD2. CDR3 length: 16 residues. CDR1 and CDR2 from the germline V gene are SGHNT and YYREEE (reference sequence). The V gene end was trimmed by 1 base and the J gene end by 6 bases; junction bases not matched to a gene: 4. CDR3 in amino acids: CASSLWTSGRGNEQFF. DNA of the CDR3: TGTGCCAGCAGCTTGTGGACTAGCGGGAGAGGCAATGAGCAGTTCTTC.

V and J are TRBV11-2 and TRBJ2-7, with 9 bases matching TRBD1. The length of the CDR3 is 14 residues. Germline CDR1 is SGHAT and CDR2 is FQNNGV. The ends lost 7 bases at V and 2 bases at J; junction bases unmatched: 6. This chain's CDR3 is CASMGTGIPYEQYF. CDR3 DNA: TGTGCCAGCATGGGGACAGGGATCCCCTACGAGCAGTACTTC. Complete variable domain (other parts from reference TRBV11-2 and TRBJ2-7): EAGVAQSPRYKIIEKRQSVAFWCNPISGHATLYWYQQILGQGPKLLIQFQNNGVVDDSQLPKDRFSAERLKGVDSTLKIQPAKLEDSAVYLCASMGTGIPYEQYFGPGTRLTVT.

The CDR3 region has the DNA TGTGCCAGCAGTGAAGGAAGGACAGGGCGGTACGAGCAGTACTTC. Translating it yields CASSEGRTGRYEQYF. The chain carries TRBV6-1 and TRBJ2-7, with 8 bases lining up with TRBD1. The CDR3 length is 15 residues. The germline V gene has CDR1 MNHNS and CDR2 SASEGT. J was trimmed by 4 bases and V by 1 base; bases with no gene match: 6.

The chain recombines TRBV5-4 with TRBJ1-2; no firm D call. Germline lookup yields CDR1 SGHNT and CDR2 YYREEE (reference sequence). The germline V and J ends were trimmed by 7 bases and 8 bases, with 21 bases remaining between them. This CDR3 has 14 amino acids. CDR3 bases: TGTGCCAGCTCCTTGAAGTGGCGAGGAAGAGGCTACACCTTC. Protein product: CASSLKWRGRGYTF.